These T cell receptor beta chains were read from a single sample in a study of massively parallel sequencing of T cell beta chains. A single record per CDR3 protein comes from TCRdb applying MiXCR to the 5' RACE reads. Of more than 4,000 distinct CDR3 sequences in the sample, 35% to 40% were seen once. Specimen: commercial RNA from peripheral blood pooled from many donors. These receptors were taken from a pool of human donors in good health; the sample was commercial RNA pooled from many donors. CDR3s include the opening cysteine and the closing phenylalanine or tryptophan. The D gene is left open where the match is weak. Clone size is not always given. Where it is, it says once, few, many or a class for expanded clones.

D: TRBD1
J: TRBJ1-4
V: TRBV20-1
size: -
DNA: TGCAGTGCTAGAGGGGACAGTTCGAATGAAAAACTGTTTTTT
CDR3: CSARGDSSNEKLFF

D: -
J: TRBJ2-7
V: TRBV5-1
size: -
DNA: TGCGCCAGCAGCTTGGTGGTCAGCCCCTACGAGCAGTACTTC
CDR3: CASSLVVSPYEQYF

D: -
J: TRBJ2-7
V: TRBV7-3
size: -
DNA: TGTGCCAGCAGCTTAACACCAGGCGCCTACGAGCAGTACTTC
CDR3: CASSLTPGAYEQYF

D: -
J: TRBJ1-5
V: TRBV7-2
size: -
DNA: TGTGCCAGCAGCTTTGGGGGACTCAAAGAGCCCCAGCATTTT
CDR3: CASSFGGLKEPQHF

D: TRBD2
J: TRBJ2-5
V: TRBV10-3
size: -
DNA: TGTGCCATCAGTTCGACTAGCGGGAGTCCTGAGACCCAGTACTTC
CDR3: CAISSTSGSPETQYF

D: TRBD1
J: TRBJ2-3
V: TRBV10-3
size: -
DNA: TGTGCCATCAGTTTCGGGACAGGGGGCGTAGATACGCAGTATTTT
CDR3: CAISFGTGGVDTQYF

D: -
J: TRBJ1-4
V: TRBV29-1
size: -
DNA: TGCAGCGTTGGGGGAATTGGGGAAAAACTGTTTTTT
CDR3: CSVGGIGEKLFF

D: TRBD2
J: TRBJ2-3
V: TRBV7-1
size: few
DNA: TGTGCCAGCAGCTCGACTAGCGGGAGGAGGTATTTT
CDR3: CASSSTSGRRYF

D: -
J: TRBJ1-2
V: TRBV29-1
size: large
DNA: TGCAGCGTTGAACGGAGGGACGGTGGCTACACCTTC
CDR3: CSVERRDGGYTF

D: -
J: TRBJ1-2
V: TRBV2
size: few
DNA: TGTGCCAGCAGTGGGACGGGCTATGGCTACACCTTC
CDR3: CASSGTGYGYTF

D: -
J: TRBJ2-1
V: TRBV27
size: -
DNA: TGTGCCAGCAGTTCCCGACAGGGAGGGAATGAGCAGTTCTTC
CDR3: CASSSRQGGNEQFF

D: -
J: TRBJ1-1
V: TRBV29-1
size: medium-sized
DNA: TGCAGCGCCTGGGGCGACACTGAAGCTTTCTTT
CDR3: CSAWGDTEAFF

D: -
J: TRBJ1-1
V: TRBV20-1
size: -
DNA: TGCAGTGCTCGGACGTACATGAACACTGAAGCTTTCTTT
CDR3: CSARTYMNTEAFF

D: -
J: TRBJ2-2
V: TRBV28
size: -
DNA: TGTGCCAGCAGTTTGCGCGGAAAAGGGGAGCTGTTTTTT
CDR3: CASSLRGKGELFF

D: TRBD1
J: TRBJ2-1
V: TRBV29-1
size: -
DNA: TGCAGCGTTGTGGGGACAGATAACAATGAGCAGTTCTTC
CDR3: CSVVGTDNNEQFF

D: TRBD1
J: TRBJ1-2
V: TRBV29-1
size: few
DNA: TGCAGCGTTGACCCTGCGTGGGACAGTCATGGCTACACCTTC
CDR3: CSVDPAWDSHGYTF

D: -
J: TRBJ2-7
V: TRBV5-1
size: -
DNA: TGCGCCAGCAGCTTAATACAGGGTTCGGACGAGCAGTACTTC
CDR3: CASSLIQGSDEQYF

D: -
J: TRBJ1-1
V: TRBV11-2
size: -
DNA: TGTGCCAGCAGCTTAGAAGTCATCGGGTACACTGAAGCTTTCTTT
CDR3: CASSLEVIGYTEAFF

D: -
J: TRBJ2-5
V: TRBV25-1
size: -
DNA: TGTGCCAGCAGTTTCCAGACAGGTTCAGAGACCCAGTACTTC
CDR3: CASSFQTGSETQYF

D: -
J: TRBJ2-3
V: TRBV7-2
size: -
DNA: TGTGCCAGCAGCATATTCACAGATACGCAGTATTTT
CDR3: CASSIFTDTQYF

D: -
J: TRBJ1-6
V: TRBV9
size: few
DNA: TGTGCCAGCAGCGACAGCCCTCACAATTCACCCCTCCACTTT
CDR3: CASSDSPHNSPLHF

D: -
J: TRBJ2-4
V: TRBV29-1
size: -
DNA: TGCAGCGTTGAAGATTTGGGAAACATTCAGTACTTC
CDR3: CSVEDLGNIQYF

D: -
J: TRBJ2-5
V: TRBV14
size: -
DNA: TGTGCCAGCAGCCACCGGGGGCAAAATCAAGAGACCCAGTACTTC
CDR3: CASSHRGQNQETQYF

D: -
J: TRBJ2-1
V: TRBV28
size: -
DNA: TGTGCCAGCAGTTTCAACGGCGATGAGCAGTTCTTC
CDR3: CASSFNGDEQFF

D: -
J: TRBJ2-1
V: TRBV6-2/TRBV6-3
size: -
DNA: TGTGCCACCAGGACCGAGAGTATCAATGAGCAGTTCTTC
CDR3: CATRTESINEQFF

D: -
J: TRBJ2-2
V: TRBV25-1
size: few
DNA: TGTGCCAGCAGTGATTGGCAGGGCACCGGGGAGCTGTTTTTT
CDR3: CASSDWQGTGELFF

D: TRBD1
J: TRBJ1-3
V: TRBV6-2/TRBV6-3
size: once
DNA: TGTGCCAGCGTACAGGGGTATGGAAACACCATATATTTT
CDR3: CASVQGYGNTIYF

D: TRBD2
J: TRBJ2-1
V: TRBV20-1
size: few
DNA: TGCAGTGCTAGAGATCGAGCGGGAGTAGGCCATGAGCAGTTCTTC
CDR3: CSARDRAGVGHEQFF

D: -
J: TRBJ2-7
V: TRBV4-2
size: -
DNA: TGTGCCAGCAGCCCCCGTGGGGCAAATTACGAGCAGTACTTC
CDR3: CASSPRGANYEQYF

D: -
J: TRBJ1-4
V: TRBV20-1
size: -
DNA: TGCAGTGCTAGGGGGGTCGACTCAACTAATGAAAAACTGTTTTTT
CDR3: CSARGVDSTNEKLFF

D: -
J: TRBJ2-2
V: TRBV24-1
size: -
DNA: TGTGCCACCAGTGGTACCAGGGACACCGGGGAGCTGTTTTTT
CDR3: CATSGTRDTGELFF

D: -
J: TRBJ2-1
V: TRBV7-3
size: -
DNA: TGTGCCAGCAGCTTAACCCCCGGTAGCAATGAGCAGTTCTTC
CDR3: CASSLTPGSNEQFF

D: -
J: TRBJ1-2
V: TRBV29-1
size: large
DNA: TGCAGCGATCACAGAGACCACGGCTACACCTTC
CDR3: CSDHRDHGYTF

D: -
J: TRBJ2-1
V: TRBV20-1
size: -
DNA: TGCAGTGCTAGAGATGGAGGATACAATGAGCAGTTCTTC
CDR3: CSARDGGYNEQFF

D: -
J: TRBJ1-6
V: TRBV6-2/TRBV6-3
size: -
DNA: TGTGCCAGCTCCCCGTTTAACTATAATTCACCCCTCCACTTT
CDR3: CASSPFNYNSPLHF

D: -
J: TRBJ2-1
V: TRBV20-1
size: -
DNA: TGCAGTGCCAATCAAAACAATGAGCAGTTCTTC
CDR3: CSANQNNEQFF

D: -
J: TRBJ1-4
V: TRBV12-3/TRBV12-4
size: -
DNA: TGTGCCAGCAGTTTACGGAGTAATGAAAAACTGTTTTTT
CDR3: CASSLRSNEKLFF

D: -
J: TRBJ2-3
V: TRBV4-1
size: few
DNA: TGCGCCAGCAGCGACACCGGGGCTAGCACAGATACGCAGTATTTT
CDR3: CASSDTGASTDTQYF

D: -
J: TRBJ2-1
V: TRBV10-3
size: few
DNA: TGTGCCATCAGTGAGTCCGAGGAGGGGGAGCAGTTCTTC
CDR3: CAISESEEGEQFF

D: TRBD1
J: TRBJ1-2
V: TRBV5-1
size: -
DNA: TGCGCCAGCAGCTTCTGGGGGACAGACTATGGCTACACCTTC
CDR3: CASSFWGTDYGYTF

D: -
J: TRBJ1-6
V: TRBV14
size: few
DNA: TGTGCCAGCAGCCAAGGGCAGATCGATAATTCACCCCTCCACTTT
CDR3: CASSQGQIDNSPLHF

D: TRBD2
J: TRBJ2-1
V: TRBV20-1
size: few
DNA: TGCAGTGCTAGAGTGCGGGAGCTAAATTACAATGAGCAGTTCTTC
CDR3: CSARVRELNYNEQFF

D: -
J: TRBJ2-7
V: TRBV19
size: -
DNA: TGTGCCAGTAGTATAGCCCACCGGGACGAGCAGTACTTC
CDR3: CASSIAHRDEQYF

D: -
J: TRBJ2-5
V: TRBV5-1
size: -
DNA: TGCGCCAGCAGCTTGAGGGCCGGAGAAGAGACCCATTACTTC
CDR3: CASSLRAGEETHYF

D: -
J: TRBJ2-4
V: TRBV9
size: few
DNA: TGTGCCAGCAGCAGGGGGGGGGTGGAGCTTCAGTACTTC
CDR3: CASSRGGVELQYF

D: -
J: TRBJ2-1
V: TRBV5-1
size: -
DNA: TGCGCCAGCAGCTCCCGGGATCCCACCGTTAATGAGCAGTTCTTC
CDR3: CASSSRDPTVNEQFF

D: TRBD2
J: TRBJ2-2
V: TRBV6-2/TRBV6-3
size: few
DNA: TGTGCCAGCAGGGCGGGGGTTACCGGGGAGCTGTTTTTT
CDR3: CASRAGVTGELFF

D: TRBD1
J: TRBJ2-3
V: TRBV19
size: -
DNA: TGTGCCAGTAGACAGGGGGCAAATACGCAGTATTTT
CDR3: CASRQGANTQYF

D: -
J: TRBJ2-5
V: TRBV6-4
size: -
DNA: TGTGCCAGCAGTGACAGACGAGGGCAAGAGACCCAGTACTTC
CDR3: CASSDRRGQETQYF

D: -
J: TRBJ2-6
V: TRBV28
size: few
DNA: TGTGCCAGCAGTTTACCCCCTGGGGCCAACGTCCTGACTTTC
CDR3: CASSLPPGANVLTF

D: -
J: TRBJ2-3
V: TRBV11-2
size: -
DNA: TGTGCCAGCAGCCGACTAGGGGATACGCAGTATTTT
CDR3: CASSRLGDTQYF

D: -
J: TRBJ1-1
V: TRBV10-3
size: -
DNA: TGTGCCATCAGTAGCGGGACGGTGGGGAACACTGAAGCTTTCTTT
CDR3: CAISSGTVGNTEAFF

D: TRBD1
J: TRBJ2-7
V: TRBV4-1
size: few
DNA: TGCGCCAGCAGCCAAGAGGACAGGGGGTACGAGCAGTACTTC
CDR3: CASSQEDRGYEQYF

D: TRBD1
J: TRBJ1-5
V: TRBV4-2
size: -
DNA: TGTGCCAGCAGCCTAGGACAGGGCGTAAATCAGCCCCAGCATTTT
CDR3: CASSLGQGVNQPQHF

D: TRBD1
J: TRBJ2-1
V: TRBV5-1
size: -
DNA: TGCGCCAGCACTCTGGGGGACAGGGTCAGTGAGCAGTTCTTC
CDR3: CASTLGDRVSEQFF